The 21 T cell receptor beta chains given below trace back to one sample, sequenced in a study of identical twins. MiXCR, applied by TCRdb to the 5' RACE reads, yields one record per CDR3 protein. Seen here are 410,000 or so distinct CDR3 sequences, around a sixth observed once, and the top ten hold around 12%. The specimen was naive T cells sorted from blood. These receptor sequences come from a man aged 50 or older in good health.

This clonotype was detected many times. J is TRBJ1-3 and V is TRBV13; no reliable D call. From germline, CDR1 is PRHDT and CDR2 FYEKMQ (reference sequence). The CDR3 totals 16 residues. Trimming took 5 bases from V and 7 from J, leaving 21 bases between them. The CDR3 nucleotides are TGTGCCAGCAGCCCGCGGACGGAGGAAGGGAGTAACACCATATATTTT. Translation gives CASSPRTEEGSNTIYF.

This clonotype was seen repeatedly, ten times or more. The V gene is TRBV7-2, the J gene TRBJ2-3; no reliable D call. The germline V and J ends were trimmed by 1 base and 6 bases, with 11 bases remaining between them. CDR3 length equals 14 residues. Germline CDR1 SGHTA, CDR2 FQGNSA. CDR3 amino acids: CASSLGVAVDTQYF. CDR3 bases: TGTGCCAGCAGCTTAGGAGTAGCTGTGGATACGCAGTATTTT.

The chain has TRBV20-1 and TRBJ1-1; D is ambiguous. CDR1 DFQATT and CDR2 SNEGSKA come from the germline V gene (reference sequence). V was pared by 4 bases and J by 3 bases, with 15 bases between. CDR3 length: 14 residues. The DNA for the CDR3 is TGCAGTGCTATCGAGACGCTTTCAGACACTGAAGCTTTCTTT. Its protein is CSAIETLSDTEAFF.

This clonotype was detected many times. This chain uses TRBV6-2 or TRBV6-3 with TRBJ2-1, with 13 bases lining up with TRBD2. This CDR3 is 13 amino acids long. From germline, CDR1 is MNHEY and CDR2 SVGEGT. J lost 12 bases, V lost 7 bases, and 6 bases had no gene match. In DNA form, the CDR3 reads TGTGCCAGCACCGGGACTAGCGGGGTCGGGCAGTTCTTC. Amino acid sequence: CASTGTSGVGQFF.

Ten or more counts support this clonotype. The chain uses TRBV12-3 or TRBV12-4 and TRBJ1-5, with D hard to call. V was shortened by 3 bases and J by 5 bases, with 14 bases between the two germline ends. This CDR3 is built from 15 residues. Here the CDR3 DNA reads TGTGCCAGCAGTTTTGGGTCGCCGAAGGATCAGCCCCAGCATTTT. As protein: CASSFGSPKDQPQHF.

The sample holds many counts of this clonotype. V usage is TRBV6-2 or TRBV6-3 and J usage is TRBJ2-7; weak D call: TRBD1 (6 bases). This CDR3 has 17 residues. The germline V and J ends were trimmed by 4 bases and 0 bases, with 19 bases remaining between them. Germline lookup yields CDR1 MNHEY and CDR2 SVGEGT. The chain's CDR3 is CASSSGPGQTISYEQYF. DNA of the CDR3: TGTGCCAGCAGTTCCGGACCGGGACAAACTATCTCCTACGAGCAGTACTTC.

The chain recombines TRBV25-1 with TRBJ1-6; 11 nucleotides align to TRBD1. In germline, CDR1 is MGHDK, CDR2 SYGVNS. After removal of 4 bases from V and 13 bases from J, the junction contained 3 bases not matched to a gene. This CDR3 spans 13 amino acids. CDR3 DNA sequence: TGTGCCAGCAGTGCGCGGGACAGGGGGCCCCTCCACTTT. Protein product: CASSARDRGPLHF.

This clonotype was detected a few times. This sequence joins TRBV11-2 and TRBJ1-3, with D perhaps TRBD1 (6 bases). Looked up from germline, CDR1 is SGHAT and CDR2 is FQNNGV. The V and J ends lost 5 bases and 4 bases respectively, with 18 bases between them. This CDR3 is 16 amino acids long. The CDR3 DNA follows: TGTGCCAGCAGCCTCTGGGCCAGGGGAGCCGGAAACACCATATATTTT. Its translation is CASSLWARGAGNTIYF.

DNA of the CDR3: TGCGCCAGCAGCCAAGAACAGGGGGCTTGGACCGGGGAGCTGTTTTTT. As protein: CASSQEQGAWTGELFF. The chain links TRBV4-3 to TRBJ2-2, with TRBD1 identical over 9 bases. The CDR3 covers 16 residues. Germline CDR1 LGHNA, CDR2 YSLEER. V lost 0 bases to trimming and J lost 5 bases; unmatched junction nucleotides: 4.

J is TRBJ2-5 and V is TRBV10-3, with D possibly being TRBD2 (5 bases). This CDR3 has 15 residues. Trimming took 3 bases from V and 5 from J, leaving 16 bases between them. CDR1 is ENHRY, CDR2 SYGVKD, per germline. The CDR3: CAISDPAGPKETQYF. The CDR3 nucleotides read TGTGCCATCAGTGACCCTGCGGGCCCCAAGGAGACCCAGTACTTC.

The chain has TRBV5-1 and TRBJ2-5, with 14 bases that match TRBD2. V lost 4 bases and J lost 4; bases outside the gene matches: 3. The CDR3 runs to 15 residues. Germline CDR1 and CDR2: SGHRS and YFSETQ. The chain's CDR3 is CASSMGLAGAETQYF. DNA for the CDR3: TGCGCCAGCAGCATGGGACTAGCGGGAGCAGAGACCCAGTACTTC. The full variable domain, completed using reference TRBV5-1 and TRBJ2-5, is KAGVTQTPRYLIKTRGQQVTLSCSPISGHRSVSWYQQTPGQGLQFLFEYFSETQRNKGNFPGRFSGRQFSNSRSEMNVSTLELGDSALYLCASSMGLAGAETQYFGPGTRLLVL.

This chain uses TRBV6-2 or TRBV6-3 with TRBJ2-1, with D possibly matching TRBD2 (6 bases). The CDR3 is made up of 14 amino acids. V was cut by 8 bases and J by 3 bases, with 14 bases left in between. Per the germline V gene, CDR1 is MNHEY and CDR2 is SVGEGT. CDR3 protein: CASYKTGSYNEQFF. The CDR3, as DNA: TGTGCCAGCTATAAGACCGGGAGCTACAATGAGCAGTTCTTC.

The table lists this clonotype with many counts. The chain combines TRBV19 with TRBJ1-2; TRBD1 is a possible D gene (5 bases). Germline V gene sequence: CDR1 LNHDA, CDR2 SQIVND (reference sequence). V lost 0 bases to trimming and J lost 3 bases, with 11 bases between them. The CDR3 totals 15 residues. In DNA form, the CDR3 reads TGTGCCAGTAGTATAGAGCGGGACGGGGACTATGGCTACACCTTC. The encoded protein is CASSIERDGDYGYTF.

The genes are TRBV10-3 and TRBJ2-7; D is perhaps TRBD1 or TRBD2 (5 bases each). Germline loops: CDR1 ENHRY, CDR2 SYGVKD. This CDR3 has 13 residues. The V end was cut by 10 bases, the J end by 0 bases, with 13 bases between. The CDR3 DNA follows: TGTGCCACCGGGACGGAGAGCTCCTACGAGCAGTACTTC. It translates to CATGTESSYEQYF.

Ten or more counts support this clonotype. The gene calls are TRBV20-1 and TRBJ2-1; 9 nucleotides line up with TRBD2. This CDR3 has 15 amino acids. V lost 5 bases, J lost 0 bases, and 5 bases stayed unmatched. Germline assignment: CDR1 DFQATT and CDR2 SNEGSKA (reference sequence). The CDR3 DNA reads TGCAGTGCTGACCCGGGACTAGCCTCCTACAATGAGCAGTTCTTC. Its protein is CSADPGLASYNEQFF.

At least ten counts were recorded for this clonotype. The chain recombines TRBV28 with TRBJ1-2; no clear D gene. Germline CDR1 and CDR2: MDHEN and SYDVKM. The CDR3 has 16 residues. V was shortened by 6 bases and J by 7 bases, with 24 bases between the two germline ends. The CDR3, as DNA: TGTGCCAGCAGCTACAAAGAACCGGGGTTTTTGGGTGGCTACACCTTC. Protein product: CASSYKEPGFLGGYTF.

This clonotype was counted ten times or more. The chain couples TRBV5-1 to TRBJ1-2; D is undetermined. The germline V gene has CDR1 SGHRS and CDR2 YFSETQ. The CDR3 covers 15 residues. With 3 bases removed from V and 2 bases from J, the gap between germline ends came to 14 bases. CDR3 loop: CASSSPDSPNYGYTF. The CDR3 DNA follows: TGCGCCAGCAGCTCTCCGGACTCTCCGAACTATGGCTACACCTTC.

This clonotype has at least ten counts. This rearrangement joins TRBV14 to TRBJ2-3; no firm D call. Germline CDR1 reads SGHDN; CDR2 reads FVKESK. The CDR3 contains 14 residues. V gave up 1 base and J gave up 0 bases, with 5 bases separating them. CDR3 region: CASSQVPSTDTQYF. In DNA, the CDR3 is TGTGCCAGCAGCCAAGTTCCGAGCACAGATACGCAGTATTTT.

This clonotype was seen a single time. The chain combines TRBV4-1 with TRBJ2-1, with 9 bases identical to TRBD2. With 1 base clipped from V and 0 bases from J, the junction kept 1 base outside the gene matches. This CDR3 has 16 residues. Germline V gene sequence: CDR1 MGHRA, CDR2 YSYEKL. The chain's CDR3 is CASSQVAGASYNEQFF. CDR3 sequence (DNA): TGCGCCAGCAGCCAAGTAGCGGGGGCCTCCTACAATGAGCAGTTCTTC.

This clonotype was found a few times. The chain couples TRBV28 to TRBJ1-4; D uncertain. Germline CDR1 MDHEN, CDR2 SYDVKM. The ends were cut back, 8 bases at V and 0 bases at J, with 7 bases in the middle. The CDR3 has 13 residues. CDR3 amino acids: CASQRATNEKLFF. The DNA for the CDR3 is TGTGCCAGCCAGAGGGCAACTAATGAAAAACTGTTTTTT.

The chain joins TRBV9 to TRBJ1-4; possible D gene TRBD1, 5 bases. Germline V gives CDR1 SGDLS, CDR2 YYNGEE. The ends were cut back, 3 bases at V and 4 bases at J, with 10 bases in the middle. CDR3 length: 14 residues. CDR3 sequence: CASSAGRLNEKLFF. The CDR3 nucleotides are TGTGCCAGCAGCGCGGGACGCCTTAATGAAAAACTGTTTTTT.